This T cell receptor beta chain was recorded in a study of cytomegalovirus exposure and HLA in healthy donors. About the study: Most donors, just over 80% of several hundred genotyped, fell in the Caucasian-associated ancestry cluster.

V shed 2 bases and J shed 1 base, with 8 bases lying between them. Germline assignment: CDR1 MNHEY and CDR2 SMNVEV (reference sequence). The CDR3 totals 14 residues. Findings and limits, study-wide: Sequencing probably produced one cluster of sequence variants that were highly shared. Previous analysis showed most TCR beta V segments were productive about 90% or about 30% of the time.

Points on this clone: The antigen is undetermined.

The study ran its PCR with 60 Vbeta and 13 Jbeta primers. TCRdb's copy holds only in-frame clones and misses some; the assay was immunoSEQ multiplex PCR. The data show about 210,000 clones, with 70% to 90% seen just once and approximately 0.24% held by the top ten. The sequence derives from a girl under 10 years old in good health and CMV-seronegative. V gene TRBV27 combines with J gene TRBJ1-1; D is unclear. The sample taken for sequencing was PBMCs. The DNA of the CDR3 is TGTGCCAGCAGTTTAAACAGACCGAACACTGAAGCTTTCTTT. Translating gives CASSLNRPNTEAFF.